A selection of T cell receptor beta chains follows, all from one sample in a study of cytomegalovirus exposure and HLA in healthy donors. Here immunoSEQ multiplex PCR was the method, and the copy in TCRdb shows in-frame clones only, minus some. Here the sample spans some 110,000 clones, about three quarters being singletons. The sample comprised PBMCs. These receptors were taken from a man aged 45-60 years in good health and CMV-seronegative. Both conserved end residues are part of each CDR3. Fields, in order: D gene, clone size, CDR3 length, J gene, V gene, CDR3 DNA, CDR3 protein. A D gene is named only where the DNA matches it firmly. Where a row states a size, it is once, few, many or the class of an expanded clone; other rows omit it.

>TRBD1|.|17|TRBJ2-3|TRBV7-3
TGTGCCAGCAGCTCCCTGTTCTCAAGAGGGGGCCCAGATACGCAGTATTTT
CASSSLFSRGGPDTQYF
>.|.|15|TRBJ1-5|TRBV6-6
TGTGCCAGCAGCCGGGGCCGCGAAGGGGGTCAGCCCCAGCATTTT
CASSRGREGGQPQHF
>TRBD1|.|13|TRBJ2-4|TRBV19
TGTGCCAGTAGTATCGGACAGGAGAACATTCAGTACTTC
CASSIGQENIQYF
>TRBD2|.|14|TRBJ2-5|TRBV15
TGTGCCACCAGCAGCCGGGGGGGCAGAGAGACCCAGTACTTC
CATSSRGGRETQYF
>.|.|13|TRBJ2-1|TRBV5-1
TGCGCCAGCACGGAGGGCGCGGTCAATGAGCAGTTCTTC
CASTEGAVNEQFF
>.|.|14|TRBJ1-4|TRBV5-6
TGTGCCAGCAGCTTTTGGGGCGCCCGGGAAAAACTGTTTTTT
CASSFWGAREKLFF
>TRBD2|.|15|TRBJ2-2|TRBV7-2
TGTGCCAGCAGCCAAAACGGGGGGGTGGACGGGGAGCTGTTTTTT
CASSQNGGVDGELFF
>.|.|14|TRBJ1-1|TRBV27
TGTGCCAGCAGTCTAAACAGGGAAGACACTGAAGCTTTCTTT
CASSLNREDTEAFF
>.|.|15|TRBJ1-1|TRBV5-5
TGTGCCAGCAGCTTGGACAGGCCCCTGAGCACTGAAGCTTTCTTT
CASSLDRPLSTEAFF
>.|.|14|TRBJ1-2|TRBV5-1
TGCGCCAGCAGCGCCACCCAGGGATCGACTGGCTACACCTTC
CASSATQGSTGYTF
>TRBD2|.|17|TRBJ2-3|TRBV4-1
TGCGCCAGCAGCCAAGGGCCTAGCGGGGGGAGCACAGATACGCAGTATTTT
CASSQGPSGGSTDTQYF
>.|.|12|TRBJ2-7|TRBV30
TGTGCCTCCTCCACGGGGTCCAACGAGCAGTACTTC
CASSTGSNEQYF
>.|.|13|TRBJ1-2|TRBV2
TGTGCCAGCAGTGAGGGGGGAGCGAATGGCTACACCTTC
CASSEGGANGYTF
>.|.|13|TRBJ1-1|TRBV2
TGTGCCAGCAGTGAAAGTCAGGGAACTGAAGCTTTCTTT
CASSESQGTEAFF
>TRBD1|.|15|TRBJ2-7|TRBV4-3
TGCGCCAGCAGCCTCCGTCCGACAGGGGACTACGAGCAGTACTTC
CASSLRPTGDYEQYF
>.|.|17|TRBJ2-2|TRBV11-2
TGTGCCAGCAGCTTAGGGGCCGGTAACGCGAACACCGGGGAGCTGTTTTTT
CASSLGAGNANTGELFF
>TRBD1|.|14|TRBJ1-2|TRBV19
TGTGCCAGTAGCGACAGGGTCCCTTACTATGGCTACACCTTC
CASSDRVPYYGYTF
>.|.|13|TRBJ2-3|TRBV11-3
TGTGCCAGCAGCTTAGCGGGGGCAGATACGCAGTATTTT
CASSLAGADTQYF
>TRBD1|.|21|TRBJ2-1|TRBV6-1
TGTGCCAGCAGTGAACTCCCGACAGGGGGAGCAAACGGGGGATCACCCAATGAGCAGTTCTTC
CASSELPTGGANGGSPNEQFF
>.|.|12|TRBJ2-3|TRBV19
TGTGCCAGTAGTATTACTAGGGATACGCAGTATTTT
CASSITRDTQYF
>.|.|13|TRBJ1-2|TRBV10-2
TGCGCCAGCACCTATGGCGGAGACTATGGCTACACCTTC
CASTYGGDYGYTF
>TRBD2|.|13|TRBJ2-5|TRBV6-1
TGTGCCAGCAGGTCGGGGGGACAAGAGACCCAGTACTTC
CASRSGGQETQYF
>TRBD2|.|13|TRBJ2-7|TRBV6-4
TGTCCAACTAGCGGGGGAAGCTCCTACGAGCAGTACTTC
CPTSGGSSYEQYF
>.|.|13|TRBJ1-2|TRBV19
TGTGCCAGTAAGGAACGTGCGGCTTATGGCTACACCTTC
CASKERAAYGYTF
>TRBD2|.|16|TRBJ2-1|TRBV6-1
TGTGCCAGCAGTGGAGGGGTCGGACTAGCCTACAATGAGCAGTTCTTC
CASSGGVGLAYNEQFF
>.|.|17|TRBJ2-4|TRBV7-9
TGTGCCAGCAGCCCTAACTGGGGGACACTAGCCAAAAACATTCAGTACTTC
CASSPNWGTLAKNIQYF
>TRBD1|.|14|TRBJ1-1|TRBV5-5
TGTGCCAGCAGCCTCGGACAGGGGAGCACTGAAGCTTTCTTT
CASSLGQGSTEAFF
>TRBD2|.|16|TRBJ2-2|TRBV4-2
TGTGCCAGCAGCCAAGATGGCGGGGGGGCCTCCGGGGAGCTGTTTTTT
CASSQDGGGASGELFF
>TRBD1|.|13|TRBJ2-1|TRBV29-1
TGCAGCGTCTTCCGGGGCAGGGGGCATGAGCAGTTCTTC
CSVFRGRGHEQFF
>TRBD1|once|15|TRBJ1-2|TRBV27
TGTGCCAGCAGGCCCCGACAGGGAACGAGCTATGGCTACACCTTC
CASRPRQGTSYGYTF
>TRBD1|few|15|TRBJ2-1|TRBV6-5
TGTGCCAGCAGAGAGACAGGGGGCCGAGGCAATGAGCAGTTCTTC
CASRETGGRGNEQFF
>.|.|13|TRBJ2-1|TRBV11-2
TGTGCCAGCAGCCTCGCATTCGAGGATGAGCAGTTCTTC
CASSLAFEDEQFF
>.|.|15|TRBJ1-3|TRBV28
TGTGCCACCACCCGGGACACCTTTTCTGGAAACACCATATATTTT
CATTRDTFSGNTIYF
>TRBD2|.|16|TRBJ2-7|TRBV10-3
TGTGCCATCAGTGGGACTAGCGGGGGGCCTTCCTACGAGCAGTACTTC
CAISGTSGGPSYEQYF
>TRBD1|.|14|TRBJ2-1|TRBV18
TGTGCCAGCTCACCAGGGACAGATTACAATGAGCAGTTCTTC
CASSPGTDYNEQFF
>TRBD2|.|18|TRBJ2-2|TRBV5-1
TGCGCCAGCAGCCCCCTCGGGACTAGCGGGGGAGGCACCGGGGAGCTGTTTTTT
CASSPLGTSGGGTGELFF
>.|.|17|TRBJ1-5|TRBV19
TGTGCCAGTAGTATTACCGTTGGTCACTATAGCAATCAGCCCCAGCATTTT
CASSITVGHYSNQPQHF
>TRBD1|.|15|TRBJ2-7|TRBV5-6
TGTGCCAGCAGCTTGGCCGGGACAGGGTCGGACGAGCAGTACTTC
CASSLAGTGSDEQYF
>.|few|15|TRBJ2-3|TRBV5-4
TGTGCCAGCAGCTTGGCAGGGGTCAGCACAGATACGCAGTATTTT
CASSLAGVSTDTQYF
>TRBD2|.|16|TRBJ2-1|TRBV4-1
TGCGCCAGCAGCCAAGATGACGCGGGGGGGGTGGATGAGCAGTTCTTC
CASSQDDAGGVDEQFF
>TRBD2|.|14|TRBJ2-1|TRBV6-5
TGTGCCAGCAGCCGGACTAGCGGGGGGAATGAGCAGTTCTTC
CASSRTSGGNEQFF
>TRBD1|.|17|TRBJ1-3|TRBV5-1
TGCGCCAGCAGCTGGCACTCCGGGACAGGGAAAGGAAACACCATATATTTT
CASSWHSGTGKGNTIYF
>.|once|14|TRBJ2-3|TRBV11-2
TGTGCCAGCAGCCCCGGACAGAACACAGATACGCAGTATTTT
CASSPGQNTDTQYF
>TRBD1|.|16|TRBJ2-7|TRBV6-6
TGTGCCAGCAGTTTGAGAAGGGCGACAGGGAACTACGAGCAGTACTTC
CASSLRRATGNYEQYF
>.|.|13|TRBJ1-2|TRBV28
TGTGCCAGCAGTTTAGCAGTTCTCTATGGCTACACCTTC
CASSLAVLYGYTF
>TRBD1|.|15|TRBJ1-3|TRBV28
TGTGCCAGCAGTTTACGTCGGACAGGGCGAAACACCATATATTTT
CASSLRRTGRNTIYF
>TRBD1|.|13|TRBJ1-1|TRBV18
TGTGCCAGCTCAGACAGGGGGAACACTGAAGCTTTCTTT
CASSDRGNTEAFF
>TRBD2|.|16|TRBJ2-5|TRBV7-8
TGTGCCAGCAGCTTACTAGCGGGGGGACGACAAGAGACCCAGTACTTC
CASSLLAGGRQETQYF
>.|.|13|TRBJ1-1|TRBV6-6
TGTGCCAGCTCAGTCGGGGGTTCCACTGAAGCTTTCTTT
CASSVGGSTEAFF
>TRBD1|.|14|TRBJ2-7|TRBV9
TGTGCCAGCAGCTCGAGGCAGGGGGCGGACGAGCAGTACTTC
CASSSRQGADEQYF
>.|.|13|TRBJ1-5|TRBV14
TGTGCCAGCAGCCAATTCGGGGATCAGCCCCAGCATTTT
CASSQFGDQPQHF
>.|.|15|TRBJ2-2|TRBV5-1
TGCGCCAGCAGCTTGGAGGGGCGTAGGACCGGGGAGCTGTTTTTT
CASSLEGRRTGELFF
>.|.|15|TRBJ1-1|TRBV4-1
TGCGCCAGCAGAGGCTTTGAGGGAAAGAACACTGAAGCTTTCTTT
CASRGFEGKNTEAFF
>TRBD1|.|14|TRBJ1-6|TRBV19
TGTGCCAGTAGTCCCAGGACAGGGGTCTCACCCCTCCACTTT
CASSPRTGVSPLHF